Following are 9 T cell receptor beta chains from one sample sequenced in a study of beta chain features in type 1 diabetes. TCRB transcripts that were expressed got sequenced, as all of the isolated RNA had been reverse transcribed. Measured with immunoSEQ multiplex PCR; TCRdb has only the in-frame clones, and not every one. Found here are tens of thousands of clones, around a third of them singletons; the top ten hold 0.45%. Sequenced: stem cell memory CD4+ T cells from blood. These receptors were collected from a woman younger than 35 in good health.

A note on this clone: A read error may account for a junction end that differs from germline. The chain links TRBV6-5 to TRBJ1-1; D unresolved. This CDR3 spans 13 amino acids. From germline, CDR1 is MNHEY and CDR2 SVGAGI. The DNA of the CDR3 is TGTGCCAGCAGGTGGACTGGGAACCCTGAAGCTTTCTTT. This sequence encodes CASRWTGNPEAFF.

CDR3 protein: CASSISGSGEKLFF. The CDR3 nucleotides read TGCGCCAGCAGCATTTCAGGGTCCGGTGAAAAACTGTTTTTT. The chain carries TRBV5-1 and TRBJ1-4, with D possibly TRBD1 on 5 matching bases. Germline V lookup: CDR1 SGHRS, CDR2 YFSETQ. The CDR3 is made up of 14 amino acids. V lost 4 bases and J 7 bases, leaving 14 bases between the germline ends. The variable domain in full, completed from reference TRBV5-1 and TRBJ1-4, reads KAGVTQTPRYLIKTRGQQVTLSCSPISGHRSVSWYQQTPGQGLQFLFEYFSETQRNKGNFPGRFSGRQFSNSRSEMNVSTLELGDSALYLCASSISGSGEKLFFGSGTQLSVL.

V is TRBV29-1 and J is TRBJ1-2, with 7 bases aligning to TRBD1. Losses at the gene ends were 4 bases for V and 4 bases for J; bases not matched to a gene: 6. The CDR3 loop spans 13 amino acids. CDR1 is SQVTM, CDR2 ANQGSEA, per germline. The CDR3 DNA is TGCAGCGTTGGTAGGGGGCAAGGCTATGGCTACACCTTC. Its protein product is CSVGRGQGYGYTF. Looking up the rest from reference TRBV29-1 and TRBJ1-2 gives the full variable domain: SAVISQKPSRDICQRGTSLTIQCQVDSQVTMMFWYRQQPGQSLTLIATANQGSEATYESGFVIDKFPISRPNLTFSTLTVSNMSPEDSSIYLCSVGRGQGYGYTFGSGTRLTVV.

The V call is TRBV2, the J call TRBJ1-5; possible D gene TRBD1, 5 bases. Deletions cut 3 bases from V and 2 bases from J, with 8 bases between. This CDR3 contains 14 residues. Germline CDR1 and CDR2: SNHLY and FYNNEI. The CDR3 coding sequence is TGTGCCAGCAGTGAGACGACAGGCAATCAGCCCCAGCATTTT. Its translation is CASSETTGNQPQHF.

The CDR3 DNA sequence: TGCGCCAGCAGCTTGAGAGTTGGGGGGGCAGATACGCAGTATTTT. It specifies CASSLRVGGADTQYF. The rearrangement links TRBV5-1 to TRBJ2-3, with 7 positions matching TRBD2. The germline gives CDR1 SGHRS, CDR2 YFSETQ. Germline trimming cut 1 base from V and 4 bases from J; bases unmatched to any gene: 6. The CDR3 length is 15 residues.

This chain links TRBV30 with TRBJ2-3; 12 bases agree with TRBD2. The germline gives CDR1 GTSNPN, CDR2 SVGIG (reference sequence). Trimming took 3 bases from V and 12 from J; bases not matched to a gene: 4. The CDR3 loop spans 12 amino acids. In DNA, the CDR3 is TGTGCCTGGAGGACTAGCGGGGGAAGTCAGTATTTT. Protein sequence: CAWRTSGGSQYF.

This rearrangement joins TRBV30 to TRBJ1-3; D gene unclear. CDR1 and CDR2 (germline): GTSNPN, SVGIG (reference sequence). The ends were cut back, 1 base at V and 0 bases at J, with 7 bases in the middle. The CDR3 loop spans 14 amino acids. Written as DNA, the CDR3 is TGTGCCTGGAGTGCGACAACCTCTGGAAACACCATATATTTT. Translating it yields CAWSATTSGNTIYF.

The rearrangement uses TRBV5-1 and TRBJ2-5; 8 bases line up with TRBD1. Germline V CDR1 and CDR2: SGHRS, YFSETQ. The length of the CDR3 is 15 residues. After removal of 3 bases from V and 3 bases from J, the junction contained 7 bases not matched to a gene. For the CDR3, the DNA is TGCGCCAGCAGCTCCCCAGGGGGCCGGGAAGAGACCCAGTACTTC. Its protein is CASSSPGGREETQYF.

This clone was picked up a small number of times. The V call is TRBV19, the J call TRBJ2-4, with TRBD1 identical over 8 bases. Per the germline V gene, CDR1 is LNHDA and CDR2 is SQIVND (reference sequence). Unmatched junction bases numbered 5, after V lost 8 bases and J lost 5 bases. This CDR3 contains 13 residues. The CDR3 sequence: CASRGGQENIQYF. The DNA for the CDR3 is TGTGCCAGTCGAGGGGGACAGGAAAACATTCAGTACTTC.